Below are 30 T cell receptor beta chains sequenced from a single sample in a study of cytomegalovirus exposure and HLA in healthy donors. Use of 60 Vbeta and 13 Jbeta primers characterized the PCR. Profiled with immunoSEQ multiplex PCR; TCRdb holds only in-frame clones, not every one. In the table there are about 120,000 clones, around 76% of which are singletons. The sequenced sample consisted of PBMCs. The receptor source for this set is a man aged 55 to 69 in good health and CMV-seropositive.

The chain couples TRBV5-4 to TRBJ1-2; a weak D match, TRBD1 (6 bases). This CDR3 region has 14 residues. V dropped 6 bases and J dropped 4 bases, with 16 bases sitting between them. Germline CDR1 reads SGHNT; CDR2 reads YYREEE (reference sequence). CDR3 DNA sequence: TGTGCCAGCACCGAACGGGGGGCCTCCTATGGCTACACCTTC. Translated: CASTERGASYGYTF.

The V and J genes are TRBV7-8 and TRBJ1-2; no firm D call. Trimming removed 2 bases from V and 1 base from J, with 5 bases in between. This CDR3 is built from 13 residues. Germline-derived CDR1 and CDR2 are SGHVS and FQNEAQ. The CDR3, as DNA: TGTGCCAGCAGCTTAAACAGTAACTATGGCTACACCTTC. This codes for CASSLNSNYGYTF.

This clone was seen more than once but under ten times. The chain links TRBV7-9 to TRBJ2-7, with 10 nucleotides matching TRBD2. The CDR3 consists of 17 residues. After removal of 6 bases from V and 2 bases from J, the junction contained 13 bases not matched to a gene. CDR1 and CDR2 (germline): SEHNR, FQNEAQ (reference sequence). The CDR3 coding sequence is TGTGCCAGCAGACCAAGGGGGGGGACTAGCGAGACCTACGAGCAGTACTTC. This gives the protein CASRPRGGTSETYEQYF.

The chain couples TRBV19 to TRBJ1-2, with 7 bases that match TRBD1. The CDR3 has 14 amino acids. Germline CDR1 and CDR2: LNHDA and SQIVND (reference sequence). V dropped 4 bases and J dropped 4; count of bases not matched to a gene: 6. The CDR3 bases are TGTGCCAGTAGTAAAACGACAGGGTTCTATGGCTACACCTTC. Its protein product is CASSKTTGFYGYTF.

This clone has only a few counts. The chain uses TRBV15 and TRBJ1-5, with unresolved D. The germline V gene has CDR1 LNHNV and CDR2 YYDKDF (reference sequence). CDR3 length: 15 amino acids. Trimming shortened V by 5 bases and J by 2 bases, and 13 bases separated the two germline ends. The CDR3 nucleotides read TGTGCCACCAGCGGGGAGGGTATGGGCAATCAGCCCCAGCATTTT. The encoded protein is CATSGEGMGNQPQHF.

The CDR3 loop reads CASSFRQGRNQPQHF. DNA for the CDR3: TGTGCCAGCAGCTTCCGACAGGGCCGCAATCAGCCCCAGCATTTT. The chain recombines TRBV5-8 with TRBJ1-5, with 7 bases that match TRBD1. Trimming at V came to 2 bases and at J to 2 bases, leaving 4 bases not matched to a gene. This CDR3 is 15 amino acids long. Germline V lookup: CDR1 SGHTS, CDR2 YDEGEE.

The chain carries TRBV1 and TRBJ2-5; TRBD1, as called in the table, went unchecked against the DNA. TRBV1 is annotated as a pseudogene. The CDR3 spans 19 residues. The CDR3 here is CTSSQDTLATGGGRKTQYF. The CDR3 region has the DNA TGCACCAGCAGCCAAGATACTTTGGCAACAGGGGGCGGGCGGAAGACCCAGTACTTC.

This clone was observed a few times. The genes are TRBV5-1 and TRBJ2-7; TRBD1 matches 8 bases. The V gene end was trimmed by 4 bases and the J gene end by 4 bases; junction bases not matched to a gene: 4. Germline CDR1 and CDR2: SGHRS and YFSETQ. The CDR3 has 13 amino acids. CDR3 DNA sequence: TGCGCCAGCAGCACAGGGGGTTTATACGAGCAGTACTTC. This encodes CASSTGGLYEQYF. Variable domain in full (rest from reference TRBV5-1 and TRBJ2-7): KAGVTQTPRYLIKTRGQQVTLSCSPISGHRSVSWYQQTPGQGLQFLFEYFSETQRNKGNFPGRFSGRQFSNSRSEMNVSTLELGDSALYLCASSTGGLYEQYFGPGTRLTVT.

The gene calls are TRBV6-1 and TRBJ2-3; 7 positions agree with TRBD2. The CDR3 totals 15 residues. The germline V gene has CDR1 MNHNS and CDR2 SASEGT. V lost 4 bases to trimming and J lost 2 bases; unmatched junction nucleotides: 6. The CDR3: CASSVSGVLTDTQYF. CDR3 in DNA: TGTGCCAGCAGTGTGAGCGGGGTCCTCACAGATACGCAGTATTTT.

In this sample, this clone turned up once. The chain combines TRBV4-2 with TRBJ2-7; 13 positions agree with TRBD2. V lost 4 bases and J lost 7; bases outside the gene matches: 10. The germline CDR1 and CDR2 sequences are LGHNA and YNFKEQ. The CDR3 runs 16 residues. The CDR3 nucleotides read TGTGCCAGCAGCCGGGGGACTAGCGGGACCTTAATGGAGCAGTACTTC. Translating it yields CASSRGTSGTLMEQYF.

This clone has just a few counts. In DNA form, the CDR3 reads TGTGCCATCAGTGAGTCTAGACACACAGATACGCAGTATTTT. Its translation is CAISESRHTDTQYF. This chain links TRBV10-3 with TRBJ2-3, with D hard to call. CDR3 length equals 14 residues. Germline V gene data show CDR1 as ENHRY and CDR2 as SYGVKD. Trimming pared 0 bases from V and 2 bases from J, leaving 6 bases between.

The chain joins TRBV7-2 to TRBJ2-3; the D is unclear. Trimming removed 3 bases at V and 5 bases at J, with 15 bases between. Germline CDR1 reads SGHTA; CDR2 reads FQGNSA. CDR3 size: 15 residues. CDR3 residues: CASSFVVSFRDTQYF. The CDR3 bases are TGTGCCAGCAGCTTCGTCGTGAGTTTTAGAGATACGCAGTATTTT.

V gene TRBV7-3 combines with J gene TRBJ1-2; TRBD1 agrees at 7 bases. CDR1 and CDR2 (germline): SGHTA, FQGTGA. This CDR3 has 13 residues. The trim removed 4 bases at V and 2 bases at J, leaving 1 base unmatched. In DNA form, the CDR3 reads TGTGCCAGCAGCTCGACAGGGAACTATGGCTACACCTTC. Translation: CASSSTGNYGYTF.

The gene calls are TRBV27 and TRBJ1-2, with TRBD1 matching 9 bases. The V gene's germline CDR1 is MNHEY and CDR2 SMNVEV (reference sequence). The J segment lost 5 bases and the V segment lost 0 bases, leaving 10 bases of the junction unmatched. This CDR3 is built from 17 residues. The CDR3 coding sequence is TGTGCCAGCAGTTTATCGAGACAGGGGGGTTTGCTTTATGGCTACACCTTC. Amino acids: CASSLSRQGGLLYGYTF.

This clone has just a few counts. The chain uses TRBV5-1 and TRBJ2-3; perhaps TRBD1 as D (5 bases). The germline V gene has CDR1 SGHRS and CDR2 YFSETQ. The CDR3 is 14 residues long. Between the trimmed V and J ends, which lost 5 bases and 0 bases, there was a span of 10 bases. CDR3 in DNA: TGCGCCAGCAGGGGGCCAGGTAGCACAGATACGCAGTATTTT. As protein: CASRGPGSTDTQYF.

This chain links TRBV28 with TRBJ2-3, with 13 nucleotides matching TRBD2. CDR3 length equals 16 residues. Losses at the gene ends were 6 bases for V and 5 bases for J; bases not matched to a gene: 8. Germline V CDR1 and CDR2: MDHEN, SYDVKM. CDR3 sequence (DNA): TGTGCCAGCAGATCTAGGACTAGCGGGAGCCGAGATACGCAGTATTTT. Translating gives CASRSRTSGSRDTQYF.

The J gene is TRBJ2-2, the V gene TRBV5-4, with TRBD2 matching over 11 bases. The germline CDR1 and CDR2 sequences are SGHNT and YYREEE (reference sequence). J gave up 5 bases and V 2 bases, and 5 bases lay outside the gene matches. CDR3 length equals 16 residues. DNA of the CDR3: TGTGCCAGCAGCTTCCGACTAGCGGGGCCAACCGGGGAGCTGTTTTTT. This encodes CASSFRLAGPTGELFF.

The V call is TRBV7-9, the J call TRBJ1-5; D gene ambiguous. Germline CDR1 and CDR2: SEHNR and FQNEAQ (reference sequence). Trimming stripped 1 base from V and 4 bases from J, with 14 bases between. This CDR3 contains 16 residues. CDR3 sequence (DNA): TGTGCCAGCAGCTTAGAGGGAGAGGTAGGGAATCAGCCCCAGCATTTT. Translated: CASSLEGEVGNQPQHF.

In this sample, this clone turned up a few times. The CDR3 is CASSFRQTYEQYF. CDR3 coding DNA: TGTGCCAGCAGCTTTAGACAGACCTACGAGCAGTACTTC. The chain employs TRBV11-2 and TRBJ2-7, with D possibly TRBD1 on 5 matching bases. This CDR3 is built from 13 residues. Germline lookup yields CDR1 SGHAT and CDR2 FQNNGV. The germline V and J ends were trimmed by 3 bases and 2 bases, with 8 bases remaining between them.

There are a few counts of this clone. The chain carries TRBV30 and TRBJ1-2; D ambiguous. There are 12 residues in the CDR3. Germline CDR1 GTSNPN, CDR2 SVGIG (reference sequence). With 2 bases removed from V and 0 bases from J, the gap between germline ends came to 4 bases. The CDR3 bases are TGTGCCTGGAGTCTAGCTAACTATGGCTACACCTTC. The encoded protein is CAWSLANYGYTF.

The genes are TRBV19 and TRBJ2-1, with 8 nucleotides matching TRBD1. The junction had 30 bases not matched to a gene; V was cut back by 9 bases and J by 8 bases. Germline CDR1 LNHDA, CDR2 SQIVND (reference sequence). The CDR3 totals 20 residues. The CDR3 coding sequence is TGTGCCAGCCCCACGTACACGGACAGGGTCGGCTCGGCTGGCCCGGATGAGCAGTTCTTC. Its translation is CASPTYTDRVGSAGPDEQFF.

The chain joins TRBV2 to TRBJ2-7; D is perhaps TRBD2 (7 bases). V was pared by 6 bases and J by 4 bases, with 13 bases between. CDR3 length: 13 residues. Germline CDR1 and CDR2: SNHLY and FYNNEI. This CDR3 reads CASRRGGGYEQYF. CDR3 nucleotides: TGTGCCAGCAGAAGGGGAGGGGGTTACGAGCAGTACTTC.

The chain combines TRBV5-4 with TRBJ2-2, with 12 bases fitting TRBD2. The V gene's germline CDR1 is SGHNT and CDR2 YYREEE (reference sequence). This CDR3 spans 15 amino acids. The J segment lost 7 bases and the V segment lost 1 base, leaving 2 bases of the junction unmatched. CDR3 coding DNA: TGTGCCAGCAGCTTGACTAGCGGGGGGTTCGGGGAGCTGTTTTTT. Translated: CASSLTSGGFGELFF.

This clone appeared a few times. This chain uses TRBV5-1 with TRBJ2-3; tentatively, D is TRBD2 (6 bases). Germline V lookup: CDR1 SGHRS, CDR2 YFSETQ. This CDR3 spans 14 amino acids. The V end was cut by 4 bases, the J end by 1 base, with 10 bases between. The CDR3 DNA is TGCGCCAGCAGCCGGGACTCCCGCACAGATACGCAGTATTTT. Its protein product is CASSRDSRTDTQYF.

The chain is built from TRBV19 and TRBJ2-6, with D possibly TRBD1 on 6 matching bases. Trimming stripped 5 bases from V and 2 bases from J, with 13 bases between. The CDR3 is made up of 16 amino acids. Per germline, CDR1 LNHDA and CDR2 SQIVND (reference sequence). For the CDR3, the DNA is TGTGCCAGTAGTGAAGGGACAAGGGCTGGGGCCAACGTCCTGACTTTC. Its translation is CASSEGTRAGANVLTF. The full variable domain, in which reference TRBV19 and TRBJ2-6 provide the parts outside the CDR3, is DGGITQSPKYLFRKEGQNVTLSCEQNLNHDAMYWYRQDPGQGLRLIYYSQIVNDFQKGDIAEGYSVSREKKESFPLTVTSAQKNPTAFYLCASSEGTRAGANVLTFGAGSRLTVL.

The chain combines TRBV7-9 with TRBJ1-6; TRBD1 might be the D (5 bases). The CDR3 extends over 14 amino acids. CDR1 and CDR2 from the germline V gene are SEHNR and FQNEAQ (reference sequence). V was cut by 5 bases and J by 10 bases, with 15 bases left in between. The CDR3, as DNA: TGTGCCAGCAGCCTTCGCGGGGGTCACTCACCCCTCCACTTT. This codes for CASSLRGGHSPLHF. Full variable domain (outside the CDR3, taken from reference TRBV7-9 and TRBJ1-6): DTGVSQNPRHKITKRGQNVTFRCDPISEHNRLYWYRQTLGQGPEFLTYFQNEAQLEKSRLLSDRFSAERPKGSFSTLEIQRTEQGDSAMYLCASSLRGGHSPLHFGNGTRLTVT.

The chain couples TRBV7-3 to TRBJ2-7; D may be TRBD2 (5 bases). The CDR3 loop spans 11 amino acids. V shed 5 bases and J shed 4 bases, with 6 bases lying between them. Germline V gene lookup returns CDR1 SGHTA and CDR2 FQGTGA. The CDR3 is CASSEGYEQYF. The CDR3 region has the DNA TGTGCCAGCAGCGAGGGTTACGAGCAGTACTTC.

The chain joins TRBV9 to TRBJ2-1; 7 bases agree with TRBD1. The germline gives CDR1 SGDLS, CDR2 YYNGEE. The CDR3 extends over 15 amino acids. Trimming at V came to 2 bases and at J to 8 bases, leaving 10 bases not matched to a gene. The CDR3 sequence is CASSVERGPGDEQFF. As DNA, the CDR3 is TGTGCCAGCAGCGTGGAGAGGGGGCCTGGGGATGAGCAGTTCTTC.

J is TRBJ1-1 and V is TRBV6-5, with 7 bases lining up with TRBD1. The V and J ends lost 5 bases and 2 bases, in that order; junction bases with no gene match: 5. Per the germline V gene, CDR1 is MNHEY and CDR2 is SVGAGI. The CDR3 extends over 14 amino acids. For the CDR3, the DNA is TGTGCCAGCAGTGTTTACAGGGGTAACACTGAAGCTTTCTTT. It specifies CASSVYRGNTEAFF.

This clone came up once. The chain links TRBV2 to TRBJ2-5; the match to TRBD2 covers 15 bases. J gave up 2 bases and V 6 bases, and 13 bases lay outside the gene matches. CDR3 length: 19 amino acids. Germline V lookup: CDR1 SNHLY, CDR2 FYNNEI. The CDR3 nucleotides read TGTGCCAGCAGCCTTGGACTAGCGGGAGGGCCCGGGATTCAAGAGACCCAGTACTTC. Translated, it gives CASSLGLAGGPGIQETQYF.